The present T cell receptor (beta chain) was sequenced within a study of blood T cell repertoires in COVID-19. Study as a whole: The study drew acute and convalescent COVID-19 samples from the United States, Italy and Spain. In each case, the material was cDNA or gDNA derived from T cells, B-cell-depleted T cells, or PBMCs.

Residents of over 20 US areas, aged about 18 to 95 years, made up the participants. This clone was detected only a few times. Authors' analysis steps: Reference gene primer amplification yielded estimated nucleated cell counts. Assay: immunoSEQ multiplex PCR; the TCRdb copy retains only in-frame clones and omits some. The DNA gave D and trimming, while V, J and clone size come from that table. The sample consists of 250,000 or so clones, over 75% of them appearing once. V shed 2 bases and J 7 bases; nucleotides not matched to a gene: 8. CDR3 length: 15 residues. CDR1 is MDHEN, CDR2 SYDVKM, per germline.

The sample comprised PBMCs or T cells enriched from blood (not recorded which). This sequence joins TRBV28 and TRBJ1-2; 9 bases are shared with TRBD1. The clonotype comes from a woman aged 40 to 50 who had been exposed to COVID-19. CDR3 loop: CASSLAQGAIGGYTF. For the CDR3, the DNA is TGTGCCAGCAGTTTAGCACAGGGGGCGATCGGTGGCTACACCTTC.